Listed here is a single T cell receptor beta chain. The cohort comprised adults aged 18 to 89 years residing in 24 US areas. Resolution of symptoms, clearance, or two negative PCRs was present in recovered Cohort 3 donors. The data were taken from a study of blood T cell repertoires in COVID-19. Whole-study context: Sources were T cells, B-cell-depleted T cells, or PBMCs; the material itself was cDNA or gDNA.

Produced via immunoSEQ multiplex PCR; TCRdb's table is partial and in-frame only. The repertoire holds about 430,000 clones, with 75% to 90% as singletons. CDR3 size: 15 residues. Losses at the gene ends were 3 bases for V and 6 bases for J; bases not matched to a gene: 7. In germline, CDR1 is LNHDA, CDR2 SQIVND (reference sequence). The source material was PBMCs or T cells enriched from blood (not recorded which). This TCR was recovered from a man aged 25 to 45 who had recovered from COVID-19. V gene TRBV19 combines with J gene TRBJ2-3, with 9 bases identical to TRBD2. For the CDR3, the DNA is TGTGCCAGTAGTATCTGGGGCGGGAGGGCGGATACGCAGTATTTT. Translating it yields CASSIWGGRADTQYF.